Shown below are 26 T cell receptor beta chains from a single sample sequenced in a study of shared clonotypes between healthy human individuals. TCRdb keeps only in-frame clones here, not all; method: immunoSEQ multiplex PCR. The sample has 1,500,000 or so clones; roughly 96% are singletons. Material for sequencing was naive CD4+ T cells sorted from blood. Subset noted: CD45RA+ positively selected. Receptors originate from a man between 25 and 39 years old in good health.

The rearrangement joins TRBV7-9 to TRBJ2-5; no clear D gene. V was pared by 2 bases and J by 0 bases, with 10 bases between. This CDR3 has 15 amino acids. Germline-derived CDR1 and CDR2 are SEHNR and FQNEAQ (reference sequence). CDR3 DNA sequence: TGTGCCAGCAGCTTACCGGATTGGTACCAAGAGACCCAGTACTTC. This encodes CASSLPDWYQETQYF. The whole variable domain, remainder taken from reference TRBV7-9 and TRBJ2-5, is DTGVSQNPRHKITKRGQNVTFRCDPISEHNRLYWYRQTLGQGPEFLTYFQNEAQLEKSRLLSDRFSAERPKGSFSTLEIQRTEQGDSAMYLCASSLPDWYQETQYFGPGTRLLVL.

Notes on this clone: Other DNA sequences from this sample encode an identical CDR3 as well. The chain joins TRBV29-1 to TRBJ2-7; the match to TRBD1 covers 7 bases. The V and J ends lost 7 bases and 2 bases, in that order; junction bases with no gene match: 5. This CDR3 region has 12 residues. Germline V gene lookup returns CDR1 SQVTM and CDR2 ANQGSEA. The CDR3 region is CSARQGPYEQYF. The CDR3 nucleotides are TGCAGCGCCCGACAGGGACCCTACGAGCAGTACTTC.

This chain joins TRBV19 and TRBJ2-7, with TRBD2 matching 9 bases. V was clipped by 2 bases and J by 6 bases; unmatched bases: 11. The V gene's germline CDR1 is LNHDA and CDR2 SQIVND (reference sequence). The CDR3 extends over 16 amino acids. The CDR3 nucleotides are TGTGCCAGTAGTATACTCGGCCTAGCGGGACTATCCGAGCAGTACTTC. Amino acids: CASSILGLAGLSEQYF.

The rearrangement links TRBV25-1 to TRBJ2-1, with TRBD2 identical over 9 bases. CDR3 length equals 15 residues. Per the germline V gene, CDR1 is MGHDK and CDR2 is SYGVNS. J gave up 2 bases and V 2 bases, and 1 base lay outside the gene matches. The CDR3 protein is CASSEAGGPYNEQFF. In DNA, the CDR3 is TGTGCCAGCAGTGAAGCGGGAGGGCCCTACAATGAGCAGTTCTTC.

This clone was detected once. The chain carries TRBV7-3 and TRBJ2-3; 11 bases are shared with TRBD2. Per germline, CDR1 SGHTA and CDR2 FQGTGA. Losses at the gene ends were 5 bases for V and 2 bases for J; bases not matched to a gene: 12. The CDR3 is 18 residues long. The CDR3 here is CASSPNRVLAGDTDTQYF. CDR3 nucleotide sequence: TGTGCCAGCAGCCCTAATCGGGTACTAGCGGGGGACACAGATACGCAGTATTTT.

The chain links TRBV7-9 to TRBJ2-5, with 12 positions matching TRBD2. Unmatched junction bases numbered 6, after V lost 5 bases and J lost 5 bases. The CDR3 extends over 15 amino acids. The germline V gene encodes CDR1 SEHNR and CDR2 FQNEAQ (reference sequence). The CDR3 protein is CASSPSGRARETQYF. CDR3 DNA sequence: TGTGCCAGCAGCCCTAGCGGGAGGGCCCGTGAGACCCAGTACTTC.

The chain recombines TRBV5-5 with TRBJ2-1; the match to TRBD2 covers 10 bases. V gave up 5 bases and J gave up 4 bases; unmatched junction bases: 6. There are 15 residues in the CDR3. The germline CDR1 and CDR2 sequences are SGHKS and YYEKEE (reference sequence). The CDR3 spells CASSLSGREYNEQFF. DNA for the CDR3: TGTGCCAGCAGTTTAAGCGGGAGGGAGTACAATGAGCAGTTCTTC.

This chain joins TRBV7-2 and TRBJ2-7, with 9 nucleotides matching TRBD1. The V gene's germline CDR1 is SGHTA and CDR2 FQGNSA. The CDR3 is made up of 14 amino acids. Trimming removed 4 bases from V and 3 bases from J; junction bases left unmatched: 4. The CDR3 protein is CASSYRQGDYEQYF. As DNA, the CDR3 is TGTGCCAGCAGCTACCGACAGGGGGACTACGAGCAGTACTTC. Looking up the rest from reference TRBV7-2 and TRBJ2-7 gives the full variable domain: GAGVSQSPSNKVTEKGKDVELRCDPISGHTALYWYRQSLGQGLEFLIYFQGNSAPDKSGLPSDRFSAERTGGSVSTLTIQRTQQEDSAVYLCASSYRQGDYEQYFGPGTRLTVT.

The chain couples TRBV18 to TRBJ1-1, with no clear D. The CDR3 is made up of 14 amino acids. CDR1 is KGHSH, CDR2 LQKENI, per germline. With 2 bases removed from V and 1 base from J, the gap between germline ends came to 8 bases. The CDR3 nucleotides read TGTGCCAGCTCACCATCGACCGGGAACACTGAAGCTTTCTTT. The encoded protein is CASSPSTGNTEAFF.

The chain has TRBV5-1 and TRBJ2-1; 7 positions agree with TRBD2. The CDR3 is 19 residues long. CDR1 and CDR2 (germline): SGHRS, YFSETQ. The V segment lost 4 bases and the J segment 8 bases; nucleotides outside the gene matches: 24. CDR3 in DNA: TGCGCCAGCAGCCGATTAAACCTCAGGGAGGCTAGGGGAGGGTATGAGCAGTTCTTC. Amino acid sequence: CASSRLNLREARGGYEQFF. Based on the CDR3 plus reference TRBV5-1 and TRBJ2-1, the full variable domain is KAGVTQTPRYLIKTRGQQVTLSCSPISGHRSVSWYQQTPGQGLQFLFEYFSETQRNKGNFPGRFSGRQFSNSRSEMNVSTLELGDSALYLCASSRLNLREARGGYEQFFGPGTRLTVL.

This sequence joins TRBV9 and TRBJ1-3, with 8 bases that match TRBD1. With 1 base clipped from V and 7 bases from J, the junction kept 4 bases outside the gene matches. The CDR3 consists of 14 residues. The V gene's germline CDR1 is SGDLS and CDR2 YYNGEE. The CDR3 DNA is TGTGCCAGCAGCGTACAGGGGGCAGAGAACACCATATATTTT. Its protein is CASSVQGAENTIYF. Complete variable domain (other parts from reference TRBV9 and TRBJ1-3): DSGVTQTPKHLITATGQRVTLRCSPRSGDLSVYWYQQSLDQGLQFLIQYYNGEERAKGNILERFSAQQFPDLHSELNLSSLELGDSALYFCASSVQGAENTIYFGEGSWLTVV.

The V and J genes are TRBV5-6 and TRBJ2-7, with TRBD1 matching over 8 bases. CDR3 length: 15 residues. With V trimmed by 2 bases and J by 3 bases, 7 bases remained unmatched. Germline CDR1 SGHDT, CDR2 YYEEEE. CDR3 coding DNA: TGTGCCAGCAGCTTTAAAGGACAGGGCTTCTACGAGCAGTACTTC. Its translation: CASSFKGQGFYEQYF.

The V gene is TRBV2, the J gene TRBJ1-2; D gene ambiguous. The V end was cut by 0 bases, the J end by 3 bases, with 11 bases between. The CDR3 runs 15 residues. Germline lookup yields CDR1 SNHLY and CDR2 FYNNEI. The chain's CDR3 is CASSEALGDHYGYTF. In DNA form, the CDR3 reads TGTGCCAGCAGTGAAGCGCTTGGGGATCACTATGGCTACACCTTC.

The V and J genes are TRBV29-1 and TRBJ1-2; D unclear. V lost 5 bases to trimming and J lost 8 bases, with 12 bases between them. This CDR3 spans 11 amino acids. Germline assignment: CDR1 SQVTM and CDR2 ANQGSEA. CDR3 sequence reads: CSVYHTGGYTF. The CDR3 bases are TGCAGCGTTTACCATACCGGAGGCTACACCTTC.

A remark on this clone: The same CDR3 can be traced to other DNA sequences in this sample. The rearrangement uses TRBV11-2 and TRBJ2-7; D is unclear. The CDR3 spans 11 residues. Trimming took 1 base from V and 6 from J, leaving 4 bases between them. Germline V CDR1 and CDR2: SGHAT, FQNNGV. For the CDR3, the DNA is TGTGCCAGCAGCTTAGTGTCCGAGCAGTACTTC. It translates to CASSLVSEQYF.

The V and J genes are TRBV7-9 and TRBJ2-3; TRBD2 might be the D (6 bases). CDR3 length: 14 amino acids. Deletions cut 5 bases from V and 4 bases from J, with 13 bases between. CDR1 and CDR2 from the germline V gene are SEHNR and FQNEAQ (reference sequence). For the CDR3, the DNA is TGTGCCAGCAGCCCGCGGGGAACCCCAGATACGCAGTATTTT. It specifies CASSPRGTPDTQYF.

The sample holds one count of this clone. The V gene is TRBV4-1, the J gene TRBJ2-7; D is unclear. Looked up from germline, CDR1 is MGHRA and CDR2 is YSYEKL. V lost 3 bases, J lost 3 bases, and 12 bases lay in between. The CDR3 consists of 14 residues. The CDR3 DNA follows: TGCGCCAGCAGCCAGCTGACCCTGAACTACGAGCAGTACTTC. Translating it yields CASSQLTLNYEQYF.

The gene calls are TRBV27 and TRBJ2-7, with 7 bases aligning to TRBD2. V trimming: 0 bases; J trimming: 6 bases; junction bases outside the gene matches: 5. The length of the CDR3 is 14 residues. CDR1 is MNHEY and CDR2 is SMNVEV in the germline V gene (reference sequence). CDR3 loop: CASSLSREWPEQYF. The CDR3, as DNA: TGTGCCAGCAGTTTATCGCGGGAGTGGCCCGAGCAGTACTTC.

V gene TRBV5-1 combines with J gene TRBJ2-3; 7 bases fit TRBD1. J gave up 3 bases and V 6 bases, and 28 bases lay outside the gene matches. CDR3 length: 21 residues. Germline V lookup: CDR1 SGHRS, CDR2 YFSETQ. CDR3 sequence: CASNRGGGQIPQRGRTDTQYF. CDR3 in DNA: TGCGCCAGCAATAGAGGGGGCGGACAGATACCACAGAGGGGGCGGACAGATACGCAGTATTTT.

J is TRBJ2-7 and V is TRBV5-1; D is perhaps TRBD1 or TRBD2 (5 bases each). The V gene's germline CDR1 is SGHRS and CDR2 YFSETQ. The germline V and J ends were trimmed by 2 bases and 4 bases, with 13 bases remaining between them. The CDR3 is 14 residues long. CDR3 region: CASSFEGSVYEQYF. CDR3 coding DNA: TGCGCCAGCAGCTTCGAGGGGTCAGTATACGAGCAGTACTTC.

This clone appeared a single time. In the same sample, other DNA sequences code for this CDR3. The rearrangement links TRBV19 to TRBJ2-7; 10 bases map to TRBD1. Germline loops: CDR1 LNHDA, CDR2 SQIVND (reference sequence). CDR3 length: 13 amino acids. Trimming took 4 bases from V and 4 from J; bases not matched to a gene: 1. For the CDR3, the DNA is TGTGCCAGTAGTAGGGACAGGGGTTACGAGCAGTACTTC. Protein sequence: CASSRDRGYEQYF.

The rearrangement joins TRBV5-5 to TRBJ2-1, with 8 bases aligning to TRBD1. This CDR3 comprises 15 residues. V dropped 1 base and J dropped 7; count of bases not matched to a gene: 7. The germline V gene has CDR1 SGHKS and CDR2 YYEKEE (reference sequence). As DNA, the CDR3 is TGTGCCAGCAGCTTGCTCCAGGGGGCCCGTAATGAGCAGTTCTTC. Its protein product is CASSLLQGARNEQFF.

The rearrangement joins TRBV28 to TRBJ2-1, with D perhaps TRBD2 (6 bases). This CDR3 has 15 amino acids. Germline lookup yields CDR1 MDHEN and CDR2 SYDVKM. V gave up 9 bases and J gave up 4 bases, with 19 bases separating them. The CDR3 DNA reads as TGTGCCAGTGAGGGAGGCCGGGGCCGATACAATGAGCAGTTCTTC. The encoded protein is CASEGGRGRYNEQFF.

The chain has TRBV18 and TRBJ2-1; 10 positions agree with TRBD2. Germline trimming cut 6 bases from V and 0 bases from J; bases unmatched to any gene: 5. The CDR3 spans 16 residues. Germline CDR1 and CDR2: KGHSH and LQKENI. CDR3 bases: TGTGCCAGCTCGTTCCTAGCGGGAGACTCCTACAATGAGCAGTTCTTC. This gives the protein CASSFLAGDSYNEQFF.

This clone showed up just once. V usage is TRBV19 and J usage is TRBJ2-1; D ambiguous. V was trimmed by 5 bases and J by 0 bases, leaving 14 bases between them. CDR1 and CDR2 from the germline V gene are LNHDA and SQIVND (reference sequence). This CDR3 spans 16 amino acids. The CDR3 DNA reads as TGTGCCAGTAGTGATTCAGGTCGGCGCTCCTACAATGAGCAGTTCTTC. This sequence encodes CASSDSGRRSYNEQFF.

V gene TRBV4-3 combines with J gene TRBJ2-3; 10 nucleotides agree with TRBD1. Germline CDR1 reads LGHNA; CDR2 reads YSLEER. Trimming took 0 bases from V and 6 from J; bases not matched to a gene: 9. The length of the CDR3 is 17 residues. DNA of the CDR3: TGCGCCAGCAGCCAAGAACCCGGGACAGGGGAACGGGATACGCAGTATTTT. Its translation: CASSQEPGTGERDTQYF.